The clone carrying this T cell receptor (beta chain) has a handful of counts. RNA transcripts served as template for amplifying TCR beta CDR3 sequences. In the first round, RT-PCR was carried out with HTBI primers, and a multiplex PCR formed the second round. TCRdb called the multiplex PCR reads again in MiXCR, with one record for every CDR3 protein. Altogether about 480,000 distinct CDR3 sequences are present, roughly an eighth being singletons, with the ten largest covering 8% to 10%. The data belong to a study of Graves' ophthalmopathy and Graves' hyperthyroidism. The V gene lost 0 bases and the J gene lost 0 bases, with 5 bases spanning the gap. CDR3 length equals 14 residues. The germline CDR1 and CDR2 sequences are MNHEY and SVGAGI.

Sequencing was done on a sample of blood. The V gene is TRBV6-5, the J gene TRBJ1-1; D gene ambiguous. This sequence originates from a woman aged 30 to 39 with Graves' ophthalmopathy. The DNA for the CDR3 is TGTGCCAGCAGTTACTCCAGCCTGAACACTGAAGCTTTCTTT. Encoded protein: CASSYSSLNTEAFF.